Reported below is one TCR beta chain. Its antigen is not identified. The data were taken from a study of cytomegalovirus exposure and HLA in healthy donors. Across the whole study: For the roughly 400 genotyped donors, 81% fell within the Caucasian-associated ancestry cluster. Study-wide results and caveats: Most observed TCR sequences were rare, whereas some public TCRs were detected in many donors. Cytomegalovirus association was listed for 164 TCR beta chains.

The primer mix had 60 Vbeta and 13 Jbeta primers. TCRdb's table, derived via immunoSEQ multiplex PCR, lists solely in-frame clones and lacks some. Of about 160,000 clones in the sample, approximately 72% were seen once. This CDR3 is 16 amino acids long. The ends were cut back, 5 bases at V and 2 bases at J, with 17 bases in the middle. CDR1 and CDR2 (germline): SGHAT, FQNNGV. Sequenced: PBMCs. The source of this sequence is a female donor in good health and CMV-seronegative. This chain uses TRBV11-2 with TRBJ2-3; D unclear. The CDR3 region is CASSPLTSRYTDTQYF. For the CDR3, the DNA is TGTGCCAGCAGCCCCCTTACTTCGCGATACACAGATACGCAGTATTTT.